The 25 T cell receptor beta chains below were found in one sample sequenced in a study of CD4 T cells in relation to SARS-CoV-2 and coronaviruses. Before the COVID-19 pandemic, during about 2010-2018, CD4+ T cells were taken from unexposed donors. Method: immunoSEQ multiplex PCR; TCRdb's copy keeps in-frame clones and lacks some. Of roughly 61,000 clones in the sample, roughly 88% were seen once. The sample taken for sequencing was memory CD4+ T cells from PBMCs. These TCRs come from a human donor in good health.

A few counts support this clone. This rearrangement joins TRBV5-4 to TRBJ2-2, with D uncertain. The CDR3 contains 15 residues. Trimming pared 1 base from V and 1 base from J, leaving 8 bases between. Germline V gene sequence: CDR1 SGHNT, CDR2 YYREEE (reference sequence). CDR3 nucleotides: TGTGCCAGCAGCTTGAAACCCTTGAACACCGGGGAGCTGTTTTTT. It encodes CASSLKPLNTGELFF.

The CDR3: CASREAGTLGETQYF. The CDR3 nucleotides are TGTGCCAGCAGGGAAGCTGGGACCCTCGGAGAGACCCAGTACTTC. The chain carries TRBV28 and TRBJ2-5; tentatively, D is TRBD1 or TRBD2 (5 bases each). The V gene's germline CDR1 is MDHEN and CDR2 SYDVKM. Trimming removed 6 bases at V and 4 bases at J, with 18 bases between. This CDR3 spans 15 amino acids.

The chain combines TRBV7-2 with TRBJ1-5; possibly TRBD1 for D (5 bases). The germline gives CDR1 SGHTA, CDR2 FQGNSA. This CDR3 has 15 amino acids. V was trimmed by 6 bases and J by 4 bases, leaving 16 bases between them. CDR3: CASREWGGGNQPQHF. The CDR3 coding sequence is TGTGCCAGCAGAGAATGGGGGGGTGGGAATCAGCCCCAGCATTTT.

V usage is TRBV10-3 and J usage is TRBJ2-1, with D perhaps TRBD2 (7 bases). CDR3 length: 13 amino acids. V lost 4 bases to trimming and J lost 13 bases, with 17 bases between them. The germline gives CDR1 ENHRY, CDR2 SYGVKD. CDR3 protein: CAISGETGLEQFF. CDR3 bases: TGTGCCATCAGTGGGGAGACAGGACTAGAACAGTTCTTC.

V and J are TRBV19 and TRBJ1-3; a weak D match, TRBD1 (6 bases). This CDR3 spans 16 amino acids. The germline V gene has CDR1 LNHDA and CDR2 SQIVND (reference sequence). V was shortened by 1 base and J by 4 bases, with 14 bases between the two germline ends. As DNA, the CDR3 is TGTGCCAGTAGTATAGCAGGGGCGGGGATAGGAAACACCATATATTTT. Its translation is CASSIAGAGIGNTIYF.

The chain combines TRBV6-5 with TRBJ2-1; D uncertain. V dropped 0 bases and J dropped 8 bases, with 8 bases sitting between them. CDR3 length: 13 amino acids. Germline CDR1 and CDR2: MNHEY and SVGAGI. CDR3 amino acids: CASSYSPLYEQFF. DNA for the CDR3: TGTGCCAGCAGTTACTCTCCCCTCTATGAGCAGTTCTTC.

V usage is TRBV5-1 and J usage is TRBJ1-2, with TRBD1 identical over 9 bases. This CDR3 contains 13 residues. Germline V CDR1 and CDR2: SGHRS, YFSETQ. Trimming removed 0 bases from V and 6 bases from J; junction bases left unmatched: 0. The CDR3 bases are TGCGCCAGCAGCTTGGGGGACAGGGATGGCTACACCTTC. Translated: CASSLGDRDGYTF.

The gene calls are TRBV30 and TRBJ2-1; 7 bases agree with TRBD1. Germline values: CDR1 GTSNPN, CDR2 SVGIG (reference sequence). V dropped 2 bases and J dropped 4; count of bases not matched to a gene: 8. This CDR3 has 15 residues. The CDR3 nucleotides are TGTGCCTGGAGTCGTCCCGGGACAGCATACAATGAGCAGTTCTTC. It is translated as CAWSRPGTAYNEQFF.

V is TRBV27 and J is TRBJ2-7, with TRBD1 identical over 8 bases. This CDR3 has 16 amino acids. The junction had 11 bases not matched to a gene; V was cut back by 5 bases and J by 2 bases. In germline, CDR1 is MNHEY, CDR2 SMNVEV (reference sequence). The CDR3 here is CASSATPGTGAYEQYF. For the CDR3, the DNA is TGTGCCAGCAGTGCCACGCCCGGGACAGGAGCCTACGAGCAGTACTTC.

Here the CDR3 reads CASSRGGGRTEAFF. CDR3 bases: TGTGCCAGCAGCCGGGGAGGGGGCAGAACTGAAGCTTTCTTT. The gene calls are TRBV7-3 and TRBJ1-1; 7 bases line up with TRBD1. CDR1 and CDR2 (germline): SGHTA, FQGTGA. The CDR3 has 14 residues. The V gene end was trimmed by 5 bases and the J gene end by 5 bases; junction bases not matched to a gene: 8.

This clone is medium-sized within its sample. The chain is built from TRBV30 and TRBJ1-5; 9 bases map to TRBD1. Per germline, CDR1 GTSNPN and CDR2 SVGIG (reference sequence). V dropped 3 bases and J dropped 6; count of bases not matched to a gene: 9. This CDR3 has 15 amino acids. The CDR3 loop reads CAWRSGQGLTQPQHF. The CDR3 DNA sequence: TGTGCCTGGAGGTCCGGACAGGGGTTAACTCAGCCCCAGCATTTT.

This clone was recorded only once. The chain employs TRBV28 and TRBJ1-6; 9 bases map to TRBD1. CDR3 length: 15 amino acids. Germline values: CDR1 MDHEN, CDR2 SYDVKM. V was clipped by 3 bases and J by 10 bases; unmatched bases: 7. The CDR3 sequence: CASSFVGTGLSPLHF. The CDR3 DNA follows: TGTGCCAGCAGTTTTGTCGGGACAGGGTTGTCACCCCTCCACTTT.

The V call is TRBV27, the J call TRBJ1-4; 9 positions match TRBD1. V shed 6 bases and J 8 bases; nucleotides not matched to a gene: 10. CDR1 and CDR2 from the germline V gene are MNHEY and SMNVEV (reference sequence). The CDR3 covers 15 residues. The CDR3 bases are TGTGCCAGCAGGGCCGCCGAGACAGGGGGAGAAAAACTGTTTTTT. It is translated as CASRAAETGGEKLFF. The whole variable domain, filled in from reference TRBV27 and TRBJ1-4, reads EAQVTQNPRYLITVTGKKLTVTCSQNMNHEYMSWYRQDPGLGLRQIYYSMNVEVTDKGDVPEGYKVSRKEKRNFPLILESPSPNQTSLYFCASRAAETGGEKLFFGSGTQLSVL.

The sample holds a few counts of this clone. This sample also contains other DNA sequences that code for the same CDR3. This sequence joins TRBV27 and TRBJ2-7; a possible D gene is TRBD2 (6 bases). Deletions cut 5 bases from V and 10 bases from J, with 18 bases between. Per the germline V gene, CDR1 is MNHEY and CDR2 is SMNVEV (reference sequence). The length of the CDR3 is 13 residues. The chain's CDR3 is CASSPTFGGDQYF. In DNA form, the CDR3 reads TGTGCCAGCAGTCCAACCTTCGGCGGGGACCAGTACTTC.

The CDR3 DNA follows: TGTGCCAGTAGTAAAGGGACTAGCGGATGGGAGACCCAGTACTTC. Translation gives CASSKGTSGWETQYF. The chain carries TRBV19 and TRBJ2-5; 11 positions agree with TRBD2. Losses at the gene ends were 4 bases for V and 5 bases for J; bases not matched to a gene: 6. Germline CDR1 and CDR2: LNHDA and SQIVND (reference sequence). The CDR3 extends over 15 amino acids. Full variable domain (rest looked up from reference TRBV19 and TRBJ2-5): DGGITQSPKYLFRKEGQNVTLSCEQNLNHDAMYWYRQDPGQGLRLIYYSQIVNDFQKGDIAEGYSVSREKKESFPLTVTSAQKNPTAFYLCASSKGTSGWETQYFGPGTRLLVL.

The chain combines TRBV5-1 with TRBJ2-1; D not certain. The CDR3 extends over 15 amino acids. CDR1 SGHRS and CDR2 YFSETQ come from the germline V gene. Trimming cost V 0 bases and J 6 bases, with 13 bases left between them. CDR3 coding DNA: TGCGCCAGCAGCTTGGGACCAGAAGGGTTCAATGAGCAGTTCTTC. Translation: CASSLGPEGFNEQFF.

The chain combines TRBV18 with TRBJ1-1, with D uncertain. Trimming removed 1 base at V and 3 bases at J, with 12 bases between. CDR1 and CDR2 from the germline V gene are KGHSH and LQKENI. The CDR3 is 15 amino acids. CDR3 coding DNA: TGTGCCAGCTCACCACTCTCGCGTGGGGACACTGAAGCTTTCTTT. This sequence encodes CASSPLSRGDTEAFF.

This chain links TRBV5-5 with TRBJ1-4; a possible D gene is TRBD1 (5 bases). V was trimmed by 6 bases and J by 4 bases, leaving 16 bases between them. Germline V CDR1 and CDR2: SGHKS, YYEKEE (reference sequence). The CDR3 loop spans 15 amino acids. CDR3 nucleotides: TGTGCCAGCACCCTGGAGGGGTACCTTAATGAAAAACTGTTTTTT. Translation gives CASTLEGYLNEKLFF.

This chain uses TRBV15 with TRBJ2-3; 7 bases are shared with TRBD2. CDR1 and CDR2 (germline): LNHNV, YYDKDF (reference sequence). V gave up 0 bases and J gave up 4 bases; unmatched junction bases: 13. There are 18 residues in the CDR3. The CDR3 is CATSRDRGSGLNADTQYF. CDR3 DNA: TGTGCCACCAGCAGAGATCGGGGTAGCGGGTTGAACGCAGATACGCAGTATTTT.

To note about this clone: One end of the junction is discordant with germline, which a read error may explain. The V gene is TRBV6-1, the J gene TRBJ2-7; D uncertain. The CDR3 covers 12 residues. Germline V gives CDR1 MNHNS, CDR2 SASEGT. The CDR3 coding sequence is TGTGCCAGCAGCGAAGGTCGTACCGGGCAGTACTTC. It specifies CASSEGRTGQYF.

The chain couples TRBV29-1 to TRBJ1-5; possible D gene TRBD1, 6 bases. The V and J ends lost 5 bases and 3 bases respectively, with 11 bases between them. This CDR3 has 13 amino acids. The germline gives CDR1 SQVTM, CDR2 ANQGSEA. The CDR3 DNA reads as TGCAGCGTTAAACAGGGTGACAATCAGCCCCAGCATTTT. Encoded protein: CSVKQGDNQPQHF. The entire variable domain, with the rest obtained from reference TRBV29-1 and TRBJ1-5, is as follows: SAVISQKPSRDICQRGTSLTIQCQVDSQVTMMFWYRQQPGQSLTLIATANQGSEATYESGFVIDKFPISRPNLTFSTLTVSNMSPEDSSIYLCSVKQGDNQPQHFGDGTRLSIL.

The V call is TRBV24-1, the J call TRBJ2-1; no definite D call. The germline V gene has CDR1 KGHDR and CDR2 SFDVKD. V was cut by 3 bases and J by 6 bases, with 11 bases left in between. The length of the CDR3 is 14 residues. The CDR3 coding sequence is TGTGCCACCAGTGATCGTCAGCGTCGCAATGAGCAGTTCTTC. Amino acid sequence: CATSDRQRRNEQFF.

A single count supports this clone. This rearrangement joins TRBV29-1 to TRBJ2-5, with D tentatively TRBD1 (6 bases). CDR3 size: 13 residues. Trimming removed 7 bases at V and 2 bases at J, with 14 bases between. Germline CDR1 reads SQVTM; CDR2 reads ANQGSEA. Here the CDR3 DNA reads TGCAGCGGGGGGCGAGGAACTCAAGAGACCCAGTACTTC. It yields the protein CSGGRGTQETQYF.

V and J are TRBV5-1 and TRBJ1-1, with 12 bases fitting TRBD1. Germline trimming cut 4 bases from V and 1 base from J; bases unmatched to any gene: 14. Germline CDR1 SGHRS, CDR2 YFSETQ. This CDR3 has 19 amino acids. The DNA for the CDR3 is TGCGCCAGCAGCGGCCGGGACAGGGGGCTTAGGGGATGGAACACTGAAGCTTTCTTT. It encodes CASSGRDRGLRGWNTEAFF.

This chain uses TRBV5-1 with TRBJ1-1; D is unresolved. CDR1 is SGHRS, CDR2 YFSETQ, per germline. CDR3 length: 16 residues. The V and J ends lost 3 bases and 2 bases respectively, with 17 bases between them. This CDR3 reads CASSSRGESSNTEAFF. The DNA for the CDR3 is TGCGCCAGCAGCTCACGCGGGGAGAGTAGCAACACTGAAGCTTTCTTT.